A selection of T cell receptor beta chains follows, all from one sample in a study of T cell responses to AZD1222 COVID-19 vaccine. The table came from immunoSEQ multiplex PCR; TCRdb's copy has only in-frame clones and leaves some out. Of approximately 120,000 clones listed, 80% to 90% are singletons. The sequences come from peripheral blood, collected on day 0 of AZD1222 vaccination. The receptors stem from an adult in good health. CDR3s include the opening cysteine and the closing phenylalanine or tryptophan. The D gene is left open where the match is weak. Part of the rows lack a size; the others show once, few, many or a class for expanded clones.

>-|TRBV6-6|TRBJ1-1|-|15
CASSRRGGEGTEAFF
TGTGCCAGCAGCCGACGAGGAGGGGAAGGGACTGAAGCTTTCTTT
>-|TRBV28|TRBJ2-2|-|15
CASSSGEKDTGELFF
TGTGCCAGCAGTTCTGGGGAAAAGGACACCGGGGAGCTGTTTTTT
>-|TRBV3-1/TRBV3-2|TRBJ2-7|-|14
CASTSGAFTYEQYF
TGTGCCAGCACCAGTGGGGCGTTTACCTACGAGCAGTACTTC
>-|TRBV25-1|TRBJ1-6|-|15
CASSHGLSVGSPLHF
TGTGCCAGCAGCCATGGACTGTCGGTCGGATCACCCCTCCACTTT
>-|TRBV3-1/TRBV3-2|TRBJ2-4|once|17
CASSQDPRAGTKNIQYF
TGTGCCAGCAGCCAAGACCCCAGGGCGGGGACCAAAAACATTCAGTACTTC
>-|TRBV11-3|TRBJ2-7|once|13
CASSLHRTYEQYF
TGTGCCAGCAGCTTACACAGGACCTACGAGCAGTACTTC
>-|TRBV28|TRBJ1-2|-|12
CASRQFNYGYTF
TGTGCCAGCCGACAGTTTAACTATGGCTACACCTTC
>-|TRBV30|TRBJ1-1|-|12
CAWSPGQSEAFF
TGTGCCTGGAGTCCCGGACAGTCTGAAGCTTTCTTT
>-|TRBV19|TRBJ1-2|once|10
CASSGGQTAF
TGTGCCAGTAGTGGGGGACAAACGGCCTTC
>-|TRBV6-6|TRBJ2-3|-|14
CASSGGPAADTQYF
TGTGCCAGCAGTGGGGGACCAGCAGCAGATACGCAGTATTTT
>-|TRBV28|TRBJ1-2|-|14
CASSLTGATVGYTF
TGTGCCAGCAGTCTAACCGGGGCTACGGTTGGCTACACCTTC
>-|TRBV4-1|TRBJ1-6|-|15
CASSQVGEHNSPLHF
TGCGCCAGCAGCCAAGTTGGGGAGCATAATTCACCCCTCCACTTT
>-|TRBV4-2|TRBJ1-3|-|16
CASRGGGPGTGNTIYF
TGTGCCAGCAGGGGGGGAGGACCGGGGACTGGAAACACCATATATTTT
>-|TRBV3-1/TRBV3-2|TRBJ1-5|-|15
CASSHGGYGNQPQHF
TGTGCCAGCAGCCATGGGGGATATGGCAATCAGCCCCAGCATTTT
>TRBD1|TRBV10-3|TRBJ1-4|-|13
CAIKRGQNEKLFF
TGTGCCATCAAGAGGGGACAGAATGAAAAACTGTTTTTT
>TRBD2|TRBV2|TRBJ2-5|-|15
CASSPPTGGPETQYF
TGTGCCAGCAGTCCCCCAACGGGGGGGCCGGAGACCCAGTACTTC
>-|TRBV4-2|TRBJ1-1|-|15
CASSQLWGTNTEAFF
TGTGCCAGCAGCCAATTGTGGGGGACGAACACTGAAGCTTTCTTT
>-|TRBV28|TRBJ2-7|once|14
CASSLQGRWYEQYF
TGTGCCAGCAGTTTGCAGGGGCGTTGGTACGAGCAGTACTTC
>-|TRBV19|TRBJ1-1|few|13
CASARGEDTEAFF
TGTGCCAGCGCCAGAGGGGAGGACACTGAAGCTTTCTTT
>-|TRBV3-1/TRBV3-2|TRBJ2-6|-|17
CASSPNRVKAGANVLTF
TGTGCCAGCAGCCCCAACAGGGTAAAGGCTGGGGCCAACGTCCTGACTTTC
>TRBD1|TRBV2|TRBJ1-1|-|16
CASSEGTGGLNTEAFF
TGTGCCAGCAGTGAAGGGACAGGGGGCTTGAACACTGAAGCTTTCTTT
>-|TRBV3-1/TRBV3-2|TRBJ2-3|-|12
CASSLREDTQYF
TGTGCCAGCAGCCTCCGGGAGGATACGCAGTATTTT
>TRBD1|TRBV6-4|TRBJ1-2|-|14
CASSDSGTGDGYTF
TGTGCCAGCAGTGACTCGGGGACAGGGGATGGCTACACCTTC
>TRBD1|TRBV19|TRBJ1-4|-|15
CASSNDRGWSEKLFF
TGTGCCAGTAGTAACGACAGGGGGTGGAGTGAAAAACTGTTTTTT
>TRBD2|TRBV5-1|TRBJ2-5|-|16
CASSLGVAGAVETQYF
TGCGCCAGCAGCTTGGGGGTAGCGGGAGCGGTAGAGACCCAGTACTTC
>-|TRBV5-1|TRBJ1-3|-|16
CASSLEGHISGNTIYF
TGCGCCAGCAGCCTCGAGGGACATATCTCTGGAAACACCATATATTTT
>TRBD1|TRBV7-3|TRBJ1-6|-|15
CASSLTYTGDSPLHF
TGTGCCAGCAGCTTAACGTATACAGGGGATTCACCCCTCCACTTT
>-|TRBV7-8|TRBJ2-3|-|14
CASSPSASTDTQYF
TGTGCCAGCAGTCCCAGCGCTAGCACAGATACGCAGTATTTT
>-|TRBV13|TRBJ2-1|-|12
CASSLGYNEQFF
TGTGCCAGCAGCTTAGGCTACAATGAGCAGTTCTTC
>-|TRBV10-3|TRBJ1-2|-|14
CAISPGPSDDGYTF
TGTGCCATCAGTCCTGGACCGTCAGACGATGGCTACACCTTC
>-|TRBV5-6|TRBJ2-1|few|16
CASSLAGGFAYNEQFF
TGTGCCAGCAGCTTGGCCGGCGGGTTCGCCTACAATGAGCAGTTCTTC
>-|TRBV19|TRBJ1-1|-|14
CASSRLGANTEAFF
TGTGCCAGTAGTAGACTCGGGGCGAACACTGAAGCTTTCTTT
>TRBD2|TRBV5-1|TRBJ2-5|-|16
CASSLFEREGKGTQYF
TGCGCCAGCAGCTTGTTCGAGCGGGAGGGAAAAGGGACCCAGTACTTC
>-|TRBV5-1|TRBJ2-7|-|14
CASSLFYSSYEQYF
TGCGCCAGCAGCTTGTTTTACAGCTCCTACGAGCAGTACTTC
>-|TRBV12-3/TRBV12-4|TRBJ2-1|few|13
CASSLPGLGEQFF
TGTGCCAGCAGTTTGCCTGGACTTGGGGAGCAGTTCTTC
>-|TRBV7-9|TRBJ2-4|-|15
CASSLDGEAKNIQYF
TGTGCCAGCAGCTTAGACGGCGAAGCCAAAAACATTCAGTACTTC
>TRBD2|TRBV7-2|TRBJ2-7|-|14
CASSLGLAGDEQYF
TGTGCCAGCAGCTTAGGACTAGCGGGGGACGAGCAGTACTTC
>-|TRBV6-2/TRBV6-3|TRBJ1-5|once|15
CASSLGLNGNQPQHF
TGTGCCAGCAGCCTGGGGCTGAACGGAAATCAGCCCCAGCATTTT
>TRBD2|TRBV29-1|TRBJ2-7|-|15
CSVRTGLAGAYEQYF
TGCAGCGTTCGGACCGGACTAGCGGGAGCCTACGAGCAGTACTTC
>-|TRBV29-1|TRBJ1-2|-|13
CSVAVNPNYGYTF
TGCAGCGTTGCAGTAAATCCTAACTATGGCTACACCTTC
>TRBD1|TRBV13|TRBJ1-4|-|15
CASSAGGQGNEKLFF
TGTGCCAGCAGCGCAGGAGGACAGGGGAATGAAAAACTGTTTTTT
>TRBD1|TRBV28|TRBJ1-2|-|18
CASRPLIGTGGINYGYTF
TGTGCCAGCAGGCCACTTATAGGGACAGGGGGCATTAACTATGGCTACACCTTC
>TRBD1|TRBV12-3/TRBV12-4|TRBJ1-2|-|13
CASSLRGQDGYTF
TGTGCCAGCAGTTTGAGGGGGCAGGACGGCTACACCTTC
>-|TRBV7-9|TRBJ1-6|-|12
CASSFGGSPLHF
TGTGCCAGCAGCTTTGGCGGATCACCCCTCCACTTT
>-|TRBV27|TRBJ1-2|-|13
CASATLSGLGYTF
TGTGCCAGCGCGACGCTCTCGGGCCTTGGCTACACCTTC